A single sample is the source of the 17 T cell receptor beta chains below, sequenced in a study of T cell changes during pregnancy in multiple sclerosis. TCRdb's table, derived via immunoSEQ multiplex PCR, lists solely in-frame clones and lacks some. The repertoire holds under 65,000 clones, with over 90% as singletons. The starting material was CD8+ T cells from peripheral blood mononuclear cells, obtained in the third trimester of pregnancy. The receptors were sampled from a female donor with multiple sclerosis, enrolled in a pregnancy study.

The chain joins TRBV15 to TRBJ2-7; 8 bases fit TRBD2. Germline CDR1 is LNHNV and CDR2 is YYDKDF (reference sequence). The CDR3 extends over 13 amino acids. Losses at the gene ends were 2 bases for V and 7 bases for J; bases not matched to a gene: 4. CDR3 DNA sequence: TGTGCCACCAGCAGACGGGGACTAGGGGAGCAGTACTTC. Translated: CATSRRGLGEQYF.

The J gene is TRBJ2-7, the V gene TRBV4-2; 7 bases align to TRBD2. Germline CDR1 is LGHNA and CDR2 is YNFKEQ. V trimming: 1 base; J trimming: 3 bases; junction bases outside the gene matches: 6. The CDR3 is 15 amino acids. The CDR3 DNA sequence: TGTGCCAGCAGCCAAGCTCATCCTAGCGGCTACGAGCAGTACTTC. Translated: CASSQAHPSGYEQYF.

Only a few counts were recorded for this clone. The rearrangement links TRBV30 to TRBJ1-1, with D tentatively TRBD1 (6 bases). The germline V gene has CDR1 GTSNPN and CDR2 SVGIG (reference sequence). Trimming removed 1 base from V and 1 base from J, with 7 bases in between. The CDR3 totals 13 residues. The chain's CDR3 is CAWSGTANTEAFF. CDR3 nucleotide sequence: TGTGCCTGGAGTGGGACAGCGAACACTGAAGCTTTCTTT.

The chain uses TRBV27 and TRBJ2-1, with 8 bases that match TRBD1. The CDR3 has 17 amino acids. CDR1 is MNHEY, CDR2 SMNVEV, per germline (reference sequence). The ends lost 2 bases at V and 0 bases at J; junction bases unmatched: 6. In DNA, the CDR3 is TGTGCCAGCAGTTTAATCCCGCAGGGGGCCTCCTACAATGAGCAGTTCTTC. Residues: CASSLIPQGASYNEQFF.

The chain uses TRBV7-9 and TRBJ2-1, with 10 bases lining up with TRBD2. V lost 1 base to trimming and J lost 2 bases; unmatched junction nucleotides: 2. The CDR3 runs to 16 residues. The germline gives CDR1 SEHNR, CDR2 FQNEAQ (reference sequence). DNA for the CDR3: TGTGCCAGCAGCTTAGGAAGCGGGAGGGCCTACAATGAGCAGTTCTTC. It specifies CASSLGSGRAYNEQFF.

The chain combines TRBV6-5 with TRBJ2-1; the D gene is possibly TRBD1 (6 bases). CDR1 MNHEY and CDR2 SVGAGI come from the germline V gene. With 4 bases removed from V and 3 bases from J, the gap between germline ends came to 13 bases. This CDR3 contains 15 residues. This CDR3 is CASSSGDMHYNEQFF. CDR3 sequence (DNA): TGTGCCAGCAGTTCAGGGGACATGCACTACAATGAGCAGTTCTTC.

The chain recombines TRBV9 with TRBJ2-1; TRBD2 matches at 14 bases. Per germline, CDR1 SGDLS and CDR2 YYNGEE. The CDR3 totals 18 residues. Trimming at V came to 3 bases and at J to 9 bases, leaving 14 bases not matched to a gene. The CDR3 DNA sequence: TGTGCCAGCAGCGCCGGGACTAGCGGGAGTGCGGTATGGGGTGAGCAGTTCTTC. Amino acid sequence: CASSAGTSGSAVWGEQFF.

This rearrangement joins TRBV4-3 to TRBJ2-2, with no clear D. Germline V gene data show CDR1 as LGHNA and CDR2 as YSLEER. Trimming took off 6 bases at V and 0 bases at J, with 11 bases between the two ends. The CDR3 has 15 amino acids. The CDR3 loop reads CASRFSVANTGELFF. As DNA, the CDR3 is TGCGCCAGCAGATTCAGCGTCGCGAACACCGGGGAGCTGTTTTTT.

V and J are TRBV27 and TRBJ2-1; D might be TRBD2 (6 bases). The CDR3 length is 13 residues. Germline CDR1 reads MNHEY; CDR2 reads SMNVEV (reference sequence). V was clipped by 6 bases and J by 8 bases, with 14 bases between them. Here the CDR3 reads CASRPTGVDEQFF. The CDR3 bases are TGTGCCAGCAGGCCGACGGGAGTCGATGAGCAGTTCTTC.

The V gene is TRBV29-1, the J gene TRBJ2-2; possible D gene TRBD2, 5 bases. This CDR3 is built from 12 residues. The V and J ends lost 8 bases and 5 bases respectively, with 12 bases between them. Germline values: CDR1 SQVTM, CDR2 ANQGSEA. The CDR3: CSMRVGTGELFF. The CDR3 region has the DNA TGCAGCATGAGGGTGGGGACCGGGGAGCTGTTTTTT.

The rearrangement links TRBV4-2 to TRBJ2-1, with 7 bases identical to TRBD1. J was trimmed by 7 bases and V by 3 bases; bases with no gene match: 12. There are 16 residues in the CDR3. Germline V gene data show CDR1 as LGHNA and CDR2 as YNFKEQ. The CDR3 region has the DNA TGTGCCAGCAGCCATGGGATTACAGGGGCAGGAAATGAGCAGTTCTTC. It encodes CASSHGITGAGNEQFF.

This clone showed up just once. This chain joins TRBV5-6 and TRBJ2-5, with D perhaps TRBD2 (7 bases). Germline V gene sequence: CDR1 SGHDT, CDR2 YYEEEE. The CDR3 runs to 16 residues. The V end lost 2 bases, the J end lost 5 bases, and 19 bases lay between the germline ends. The DNA for the CDR3 is TGTGCCAGCAGCTTCAAGGCCGGGGGGCCGGGGGAGACCCAGTACTTC. It specifies CASSFKAGGPGETQYF.

Sample share makes this clone medium-sized. The J gene is TRBJ1-3, the V gene TRBV9, with a tentative D call TRBD1 (5 bases). Germline-derived CDR1 and CDR2 are SGDLS and YYNGEE. The CDR3 covers 16 residues. V was clipped by 3 bases and J by 4 bases, with 17 bases between them. CDR3 residues: CASSALGMTVGNTIYF. The CDR3 DNA reads as TGTGCCAGCAGCGCCCTTGGTATGACAGTCGGAAACACCATATATTTT. The whole variable domain, filled in from reference TRBV9 and TRBJ1-3, reads DSGVTQTPKHLITATGQRVTLRCSPRSGDLSVYWYQQSLDQGLQFLIQYYNGEERAKGNILERFSAQQFPDLHSELNLSSLELGDSALYFCASSALGMTVGNTIYFGEGSWLTVV.

The chain recombines TRBV6-6 with TRBJ1-5; D unresolved. Germline V CDR1 and CDR2: MNHNY, SVGAGI (reference sequence). This CDR3 has 12 residues. Trimming removed 8 bases from V and 0 bases from J, with 5 bases in between. CDR3 in DNA: TGTGCCAGCCAGGTTAGCAATCAGCCCCAGCATTTT. Protein product: CASQVSNQPQHF.

V is TRBV9 and J is TRBJ2-3; D possibly corresponds to TRBD2 (7 bases). The CDR3 runs to 15 residues. Trimming left V 1 base short and J 3 bases short, with 12 bases between. Germline CDR1 and CDR2: SGDLS and YYNGEE. This chain's CDR3 is CASSVLGGETDTQYF. The CDR3 nucleotides read TGTGCCAGCAGCGTATTAGGGGGGGAGACAGATACGCAGTATTTT.

The V gene is TRBV27, the J gene TRBJ1-4; 9 bases match TRBD1. Germline assignment: CDR1 MNHEY and CDR2 SMNVEV (reference sequence). The junction had 6 bases not matched to a gene; V was cut back by 6 bases and J by 7 bases. CDR3 length: 14 amino acids. The CDR3 coding sequence is TGTGCCAGCAGCAACAGGGGGCGCGGTGAAAAACTGTTTTTT. Its protein is CASSNRGRGEKLFF.

The chain employs TRBV7-9 and TRBJ1-1; 9 bases align to TRBD1. The CDR3 is 16 amino acids. J gave up 4 bases and V 4 bases, and 10 bases lay outside the gene matches. CDR1 and CDR2 from the germline V gene are SEHNR and FQNEAQ (reference sequence). In nucleotides, the CDR3 is TGTGCCAGCAGCTCCAACAGGGGGCCAACGGGCACTGAAGCTTTCTTT. As protein: CASSSNRGPTGTEAFF.